The sequence of this T cell receptor beta chain was determined in a study of blood T cell repertoires in COVID-19. Germline lookup yields CDR1 SGHRS and CDR2 YFSETQ. This CDR3 has 14 residues. Trimming took 3 bases from V and 4 from J; bases not matched to a gene: 4. Participants reported their clinical history, and cohort assignment relied on those reports. TCRdb's table, derived via immunoSEQ multiplex PCR, lists solely in-frame clones and lacks some. The sample carries some 330,000 clones, around 86% recorded once. Only one count was recorded for this clone. This sequence was found in a woman in her 50s who had recovered from COVID-19. The rearrangement joins TRBV5-1 to TRBJ1-1, with 9 bases lining up with TRBD1. Sequencing input: PBMCs or T cells enriched from blood (not recorded which). The CDR3 protein is CASSSTGGATEAFF. In DNA form, the CDR3 reads TGCGCCAGCAGCTCTACAGGGGGCGCCACTGAAGCTTTCTTT.